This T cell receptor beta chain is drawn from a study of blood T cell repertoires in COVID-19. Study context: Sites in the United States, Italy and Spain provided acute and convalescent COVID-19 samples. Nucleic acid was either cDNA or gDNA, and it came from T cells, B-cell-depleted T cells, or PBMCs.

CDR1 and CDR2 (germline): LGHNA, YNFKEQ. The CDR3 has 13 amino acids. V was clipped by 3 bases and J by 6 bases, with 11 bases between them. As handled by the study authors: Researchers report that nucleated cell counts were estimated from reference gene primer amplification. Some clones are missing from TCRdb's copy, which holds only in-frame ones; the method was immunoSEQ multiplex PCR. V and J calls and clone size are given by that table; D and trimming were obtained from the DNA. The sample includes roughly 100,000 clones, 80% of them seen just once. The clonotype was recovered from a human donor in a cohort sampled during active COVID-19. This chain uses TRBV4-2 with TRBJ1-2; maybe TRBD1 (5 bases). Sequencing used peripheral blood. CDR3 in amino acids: CASSHLGQDGYTF. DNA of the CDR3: TGTGCCAGCAGCCATCTAGGACAAGATGGCTACACCTTC.